One and the same sample provided the 25 T cell receptor beta chains below, sequenced in a study of vaccination and CD4 T cells after COVID-19. Oncomine TCR Beta short-read sequencing was applied to DNA from cultured CD4+ T cells. TCRdb reprocessed the PCR reads with MiXCR, giving one entry per CDR3 protein. Counted here are about 14,000 distinct CDR3 sequences, approximately 46% occurring once; the ten biggest clones make up under 8.5%. Described treatment: roughly nine-day PBMC culture with coronavirus spike peptide pools or control peptides (ViraFEST assay). Their antigens are not known. The material was CD4+ T cells from blood, cultured in vitro, obtained after SARS-CoV-2 vaccination. The receptors stem from a human donor who had recovered from COVID-19.

This clonotype was recorded a few times. The V gene is TRBV6-5, the J gene TRBJ2-2; TRBD1 matches 8 bases. This CDR3 is built from 17 residues. Germline V lookup: CDR1 MNHEY, CDR2 SVGAGI. V dropped 2 bases and J dropped 5; count of bases not matched to a gene: 10. CDR3 sequence (DNA): TGTGCCAGCAGTTACCGAAGACAGGGGTGGAGTACCGGGGAGCTGTTTTTT. Encoded protein: CASSYRRQGWSTGELFF.

The chain joins TRBV5-4 to TRBJ2-3; D perhaps matches TRBD1 (6 bases). The length of the CDR3 is 14 residues. Per germline, CDR1 SGHNT and CDR2 YYREEE (reference sequence). Trimming pared 5 bases from V and 0 bases from J, leaving 10 bases between. CDR3 residues: CASSFDRSTDTQYF. The CDR3 region has the DNA TGTGCCAGCAGTTTCGACAGGAGCACAGATACGCAGTATTTT.

The V gene is TRBV20-1, the J gene TRBJ2-5, with TRBD2 matching 7 bases. V lost 6 bases to trimming and J lost 4 bases; unmatched junction nucleotides: 14. Germline CDR1 reads DFQATT; CDR2 reads SNEGSKA (reference sequence). The CDR3 sequence is 15 residues long. This CDR3 is CSARSPSGWGETQYF. The CDR3 bases are TGCAGTGCCCGCTCCCCTAGCGGTTGGGGAGAGACCCAGTACTTC.

V and J are TRBV28 and TRBJ2-7; a weak D match, TRBD2 (5 bases). V lost 7 bases and J 3 bases, leaving 13 bases between the germline ends. CDR3 size: 13 residues. Germline V gene sequence: CDR1 MDHEN, CDR2 SYDVKM. In DNA form, the CDR3 reads TGTGCCAGCAATACCGGGAACCACTACGAGCAGTACTTC. Its translation is CASNTGNHYEQYF.

The rearrangement links TRBV4-2 to TRBJ2-7; 7 bases agree with TRBD1. The CDR3 runs 14 residues. The V gene's germline CDR1 is LGHNA and CDR2 YNFKEQ. V lost 4 bases to trimming and J lost 3 bases; unmatched junction nucleotides: 6. The CDR3 loop reads CASSLSTGVYEQYF. The CDR3 DNA reads TGTGCCAGCAGCCTATCTACAGGGGTCTACGAGCAGTACTTC.

CDR3 loop: CSARSGQPNEKLFF. Here the CDR3 DNA reads TGCAGTGCTAGAAGTGGTCAGCCTAATGAAAAACTGTTTTTT. The chain combines TRBV20-1 with TRBJ1-4; D ambiguous. Trimming stripped 2 bases from V and 3 bases from J, with 10 bases between. Germline V gene sequence: CDR1 DFQATT, CDR2 SNEGSKA (reference sequence). There are 14 residues in the CDR3.

The rearrangement joins TRBV27 to TRBJ2-3, with 8 bases aligning to TRBD1. The CDR3 contains 16 residues. The V gene's germline CDR1 is MNHEY and CDR2 SMNVEV (reference sequence). Unmatched junction bases numbered 9, after V lost 5 bases and J lost 2 bases. The CDR3 protein is CASSPPDREDTDTQYF. In DNA, the CDR3 is TGTGCCAGCAGTCCCCCGGACAGGGAAGACACAGATACGCAGTATTTT.

There are a few counts of this clonotype. The rearrangement links TRBV20-1 to TRBJ2-3, with TRBD2 identical over 12 bases. CDR1 is DFQATT, CDR2 SNEGSKA, per germline (reference sequence). The V segment lost 6 bases and the J segment 2 bases; nucleotides outside the gene matches: 3. CDR3 length: 14 amino acids. CDR3 sequence reads: CSATSGGYTDTQYF. The CDR3, as DNA: TGCAGTGCCACTAGCGGGGGGTACACAGATACGCAGTATTTT.

The chain joins TRBV7-3 to TRBJ2-1; D remains ambiguous. Germline CDR1 is SGHTA and CDR2 is FQGTGA. V was trimmed by 2 bases and J by 0 bases, leaving 8 bases between them. This CDR3 has 15 amino acids. CDR3 residues: CASSLGDVSYNEQFF. CDR3 DNA: TGTGCCAGCAGCTTAGGGGATGTCTCCTACAATGAGCAGTTCTTC.

This clonotype counts as medium-sized (0.01 to 0.1%). This rearrangement joins TRBV7-2 to TRBJ2-7; D gene uncertain. V lost 1 base to trimming and J lost 2 bases, with 6 bases between them. Looked up from germline, CDR1 is SGHTA and CDR2 is FQGNSA. This CDR3 contains 13 residues. CDR3 bases: TGTGCCAGCAGCTTAGTCGCGGCCTACGAGCAGTACTTC. This sequence encodes CASSLVAAYEQYF.

This CDR3 reads CSARPGQGEAFF. CDR3 DNA sequence: TGCAGTGCTAGGCCGGGACAGGGAGAAGCTTTCTTT. The V gene is TRBV20-1, the J gene TRBJ1-1, with 9 bases lining up with TRBD1. Looked up from germline, CDR1 is DFQATT and CDR2 is SNEGSKA (reference sequence). This CDR3 is built from 12 residues. Unmatched junction bases numbered 4, after V lost 3 bases and J lost 8 bases.

In its sample, this clonotype is medium-sized (0.01 to 0.1%). The rearrangement joins TRBV7-6 to TRBJ2-2, with 9 bases fitting TRBD2. The trim removed 0 bases at V and 9 bases at J, leaving 8 bases unmatched. This CDR3 comprises 16 residues. The germline gives CDR1 SGHVS, CDR2 FNYEAQ. CDR3: CASSLASGGKQRELFF. CDR3 DNA sequence: TGTGCCAGCAGCTTAGCCAGCGGGGGGAAACAGCGGGAGCTGTTTTTT.

The gene calls are TRBV7-8 and TRBJ2-7, with 9 bases that match TRBD1. CDR1 is SGHVS and CDR2 is FQNEAQ in the germline V gene. The CDR3 spans 16 residues. The V gene end was trimmed by 1 base and the J gene end by 4 bases; junction bases not matched to a gene: 8. The CDR3 loop is CASSLGPRGQGYEQYF. The CDR3 DNA reads as TGTGCCAGCAGCTTAGGACCCCGCGGACAGGGGTACGAGCAGTACTTC.

J is TRBJ1-2 and V is TRBV28, with D unclear. V lost 2 bases to trimming and J lost 4 bases, with 8 bases between them. The CDR3 totals 13 residues. The germline V gene encodes CDR1 MDHEN and CDR2 SYDVKM. CDR3 protein: CASSLLGPYGYTF. CDR3 sequence (DNA): TGTGCCAGCAGTTTACTGGGCCCCTATGGCTACACCTTC.

This clonotype was observed a handful of times. This chain joins TRBV10-3 and TRBJ2-7, with TRBD2 as a possible D gene (6 bases). V dropped 4 bases and J dropped 6 bases, with 13 bases sitting between them. Germline lookup yields CDR1 ENHRY and CDR2 SYGVKD. CDR3 size: 13 residues. The CDR3 sequence is CAISVGGSGEQYF. CDR3 DNA sequence: TGTGCCATCAGTGTAGGAGGGAGTGGCGAGCAGTACTTC.

The table lists this clonotype with a few counts. V and J are TRBV20-1 and TRBJ1-2; tentative D call: TRBD1 (6 bases). CDR1 is DFQATT, CDR2 SNEGSKA, per germline (reference sequence). V lost 3 bases, J lost 8 bases, and 19 bases lay in between. The CDR3 is 14 residues long. The CDR3 DNA follows: TGCAGTGCTAGTGGGTTCGGGGGCGGCGTCGGCTACACCTTC. Translated: CSASGFGGGVGYTF.

The J gene is TRBJ2-3, the V gene TRBV11-3, with D perhaps TRBD1 or TRBD2 (5 bases each). Germline loops: CDR1 SGHNT, CDR2 YENEEA. The CDR3 is 13 amino acids. V was clipped by 4 bases and J by 2 bases, with 7 bases between them. As DNA, the CDR3 is TGTGCCAGCAGCTCCGGGACCACAGATACGCAGTATTTT. Encoded protein: CASSSGTTDTQYF.

J is TRBJ2-1 and V is TRBV7-9; D may be TRBD2 (5 bases). Germline-derived CDR1 and CDR2 are SEHNR and FQNEAQ (reference sequence). Trimming pared 4 bases from V and 5 bases from J, leaving 21 bases between. The CDR3 length is 17 residues. The CDR3 DNA sequence: TGTGCCAGCAGCTATCGATCGCGAAACTCGGGGAACAATGAGCAGTTCTTC. Encoded protein: CASSYRSRNSGNNEQFF.

The chain recombines TRBV12-3 or TRBV12-4 with TRBJ2-2; perhaps TRBD1 as D (6 bases). The CDR3 runs 14 residues. V gave up 7 bases and J gave up 1 base, with 10 bases separating them. The CDR3 nucleotides read TGTGCCAGCACTATGACAGGGAACACCGGGGAGCTGTTTTTT. The encoded protein is CASTMTGNTGELFF.

The genes are TRBV12-3 or TRBV12-4 and TRBJ1-1; D possibly corresponds to TRBD1 (5 bases). V was cut by 5 bases and J by 1 base, with 8 bases left in between. The CDR3 runs to 13 residues. Written as DNA, the CDR3 is TGTGCCAGCAGTCTCGGACAGAACACTGAAGCTTTCTTT. This encodes CASSLGQNTEAFF.

V usage is TRBV15 and J usage is TRBJ1-1; D not certain. This CDR3 has 13 residues. V was pared by 1 base and J by 1 base, with 4 bases between. CDR1 and CDR2 (germline): LNHNV, YYDKDF (reference sequence). The CDR3 nucleotides read TGTGCCACCAGCAGAGGATCGAACACTGAAGCTTTCTTT. Encoded protein: CATSRGSNTEAFF.

The CDR3 DNA is TGTGCCAGCAGCCAAAAGGGCCCGGGACAGGGGGGAGAGACCCAGTACTTC. It translates to CASSQKGPGQGGETQYF. This sequence joins TRBV4-2 and TRBJ2-5; 11 positions agree with TRBD1. This CDR3 region has 17 residues. The ends lost 2 bases at V and 4 bases at J; junction bases unmatched: 9. Per the germline V gene, CDR1 is LGHNA and CDR2 is YNFKEQ.

The chain uses TRBV20-1 and TRBJ1-1; unclear D gene. The CDR3 extends over 14 amino acids. The V and J ends lost 2 bases and 3 bases respectively, with 13 bases between them. CDR1 and CDR2 (germline): DFQATT, SNEGSKA (reference sequence). The CDR3 nucleotides are TGCAGTGCTAGATCGCCTCAGGTGGACACTGAAGCTTTCTTT. Protein: CSARSPQVDTEAFF.

This clonotype was recorded a few times. The chain carries TRBV19 and TRBJ2-3, with 9 bases that match TRBD2. The ends lost 2 bases at V and 3 bases at J; junction bases unmatched: 3. The CDR3 runs 15 residues. Germline values: CDR1 LNHDA, CDR2 SQIVND (reference sequence). Written as DNA, the CDR3 is TGTGCCAGTAGTATAATAGCGGGAGAGACAGATACGCAGTATTTT. Its protein product is CASSIIAGETDTQYF.

The rearrangement joins TRBV21-1 to TRBJ2-6; TRBD1, the table's D call, was not compared with the DNA. TRBV21-1 is listed as a pseudogene. The CDR3 is 18 residues long. Here the CDR3 reads CASSPKRGRGSGANVLTF. For the CDR3, the DNA is TGTGCCAGCAGCCCCAAGAGGGGAAGAGGCTCTGGGGCCAACGTCCTGACTTTC.